This TCR beta chain is drawn from a study of radiotherapy plus CTLA-4 blockade in lung cancer (dated by TCRdb to 2016 to 2018). Looking at the study overall: Objective responses occurred in more than 15% of enrolled patients, and just over 30% achieved disease control.

Focal radiation therapy combined with CTLA-4 blockade (ipilimumab) was tested in patients with chemo-refractory metastatic non-small-cell lung cancer. Only one count was recorded for this clone. The clone's antigen remains unknown. It has no much larger one-base neighbor in the sample; base qualities were not kept. What the research found in general, with its limitations: Early dynamic changes in blood T cell clones, together with increased serum interferon-beta after radiation, were reported as the strongest predictors of response. After treatment with radiotherapy and ipilimumab, TCR clones that originated in tumors expanded in peripheral blood.

V and J lose 5 bases and 1 base, and a span of 15 bases separates them. Per the germline V gene, SGDLS is the CDR1 and YYNGEE is the CDR2. The CDR3 measures 15 amino acids from cysteine to phenylalanine. This entry keeps only the CDR3 DNA: 45 bases, framed from base 1. Receptors were amplified or captured by the immunoSEQ multiplex PCR assay. Here the immuneACCESS table is served through TCRdb, limited to in-frame sequences with V and J called. Missing clones are a known gap in these copies; in checked studies unresolved V genes cover under half, and the rest lacks a known reason. The sample includes 1,500 to 2,000 clones, with about nine tenths observed a single time. The top ten clones comprise about 5.2% of the sample.

Recombination joined TRBV9 with TRBJ1-1, and the D gene may be TRBD1, 5 bases matching. The source is a human donor with non-small cell lung cancer who had a complete response to radiotherapy plus ipilimumab. Here the sequenced sample was tumor tissue, taken from a patient treated with radiotherapy plus ipilimumab. CDR3 reads: CASSLTGTSNTEAFF. The nucleotides read TGTGCCAGCAGTCTTACCGGGACTTCGAACACTGAAGCTTTCTTT.